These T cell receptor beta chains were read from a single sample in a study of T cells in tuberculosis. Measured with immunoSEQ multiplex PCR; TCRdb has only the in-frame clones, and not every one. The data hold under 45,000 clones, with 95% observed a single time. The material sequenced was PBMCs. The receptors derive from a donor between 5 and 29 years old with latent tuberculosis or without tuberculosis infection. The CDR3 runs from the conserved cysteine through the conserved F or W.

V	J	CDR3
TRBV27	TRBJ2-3	CASSTSRDNPTDTQYF
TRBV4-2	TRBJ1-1	CASSQGDRPNTEAFF
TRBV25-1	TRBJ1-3	CASSEEGQLGNTIYF
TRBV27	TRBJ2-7	CASSFGTGGGQYF
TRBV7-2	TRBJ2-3	CASSLSGTSGSDTQYF
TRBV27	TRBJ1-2	CASMAFREPVF
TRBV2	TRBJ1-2	CASNRGWGYGYTF
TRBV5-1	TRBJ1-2	CASSLAEGSGYGYTF
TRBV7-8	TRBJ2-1	CASSLGLGLAGAIGPEQFF
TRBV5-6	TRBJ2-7	CASSFDGGFKEQYF
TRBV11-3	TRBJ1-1	CASSLEAREDMARTEAFF
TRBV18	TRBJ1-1	CASSSLGQGSTEAFF
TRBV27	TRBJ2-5	CASTLLGQGTETQYF
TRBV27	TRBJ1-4	CASREGLSEKLFF
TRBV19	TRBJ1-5	CASSDTSTGPQHF
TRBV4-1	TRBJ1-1	CASSGRTKNTEAFF
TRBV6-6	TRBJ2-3	CASSYWGGSSDTQYF
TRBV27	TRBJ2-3	CASSLTVRAGGDTDTQYF
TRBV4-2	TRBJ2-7	CASSQGLAGDEQYF
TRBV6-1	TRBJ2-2	CASSDVFGTQLTGELFF
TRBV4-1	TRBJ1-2	CASSQPPGDNYYGYTF
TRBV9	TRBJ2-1	CASSAGVGNEQFF